A single sample gave rise to the 21 T cell receptor beta chains below, sequenced in a study of shared clonotypes between healthy human individuals. Data came from immunoSEQ multiplex PCR; TCRdb stores just in-frame clones and leaves some out. Of about a million clones listed, about 77% were seen once; the top ten hold roughly 1.5%. The sequenced sample was memory CD4+ T cells sorted from blood. Specified subset: CD45RA-negative fraction. The source of these receptors is a man aged 18 to 29 in good health.

Only a few counts were recorded for this clone. The V call is TRBV4-3, the J call TRBJ2-3, with no clear D. The V end lost 5 bases, the J end lost 4 bases, and 13 bases lay between the germline ends. Germline V CDR1 and CDR2: LGHNA, YSLEER. This CDR3 contains 14 residues. CDR3 sequence (DNA): TGCGCCAGCAGCGTAAGAGTGGGCCCAGATACGCAGTATTTT. The encoded protein is CASSVRVGPDTQYF.

V is TRBV5-6 and J is TRBJ2-5; no reliable D call. Germline V lookup: CDR1 SGHDT, CDR2 YYEEEE. The CDR3 has 14 residues. The V end lost 7 bases, the J end lost 0 bases, and 13 bases lay between the germline ends. The CDR3 coding sequence is TGTGCCAGCGGCCTCGGACGGAACCAAGAGACCCAGTACTTC. This translates into CASGLGRNQETQYF.

As regards this clone: Different DNA sequences within this sample yield the same CDR3. The chain uses TRBV5-1 and TRBJ1-4, with D possibly being TRBD1 (5 bases). Germline CDR1 is SGHRS and CDR2 is YFSETQ. This CDR3 contains 14 residues. Trimming stripped 3 bases from V and 5 bases from J, with 11 bases between. The CDR3 DNA sequence: TGCGCCAGCAGCTCCCGGGACGGAAATGAAAAACTGTTTTTT. This encodes CASSSRDGNEKLFF.

This rearrangement joins TRBV6-5 to TRBJ2-1; the D is unclear. The CDR3 is 16 residues long. Germline CDR1 is MNHEY and CDR2 is SVGAGI. Trimming pared 0 bases from V and 2 bases from J, leaving 11 bases between. The CDR3 DNA reads as TGTGCCAGCAGTTACTCCCGGACCCTGACCTACAATGAGCAGTTCTTC. This translates into CASSYSRTLTYNEQFF.

This clone has ten or more counts. The chain combines TRBV5-1 with TRBJ1-2, with a possible D match to TRBD1 (6 bases). Germline CDR1 reads SGHRS; CDR2 reads YFSETQ. Trimming took off 4 bases at V and 8 bases at J, with 15 bases between the two ends. This CDR3 is 13 amino acids long. CDR3 in DNA: TGCGCCAGCAGCACCGGCTCGGGGGCAGGCTACACCTTC. Encoded protein: CASSTGSGAGYTF. The full variable domain, with the rest looked up from reference TRBV5-1 and TRBJ1-2, is KAGVTQTPRYLIKTRGQQVTLSCSPISGHRSVSWYQQTPGQGLQFLFEYFSETQRNKGNFPGRFSGRQFSNSRSEMNVSTLELGDSALYLCASSTGSGAGYTFGSGTRLTVV.

This sequence joins TRBV19 and TRBJ2-6; D is unresolved. Between the trimmed V and J ends, which lost 3 bases and 2 bases, there was a span of 8 bases. The germline V gene encodes CDR1 LNHDA and CDR2 SQIVND (reference sequence). This CDR3 contains 15 residues. The CDR3 protein is CASSMQGAGANVLTF. CDR3 coding DNA: TGTGCCAGTAGTATGCAAGGCGCTGGGGCCAACGTCCTGACTTTC.

This clone was detected a few times. Other DNA sequences of this sample code for an identical CDR3. This chain joins TRBV2 and TRBJ1-1; the match to TRBD1 covers 9 bases. Germline V lookup: CDR1 SNHLY, CDR2 FYNNEI. The CDR3 extends over 13 amino acids. V lost 6 bases to trimming and J lost 5 bases; unmatched junction nucleotides: 4. Here the CDR3 reads CASSRTGVTEAFF. The CDR3 DNA sequence: TGTGCCAGCAGCAGGACAGGGGTGACTGAAGCTTTCTTT.

The chain recombines TRBV4-2 with TRBJ2-7; the D gene is possibly TRBD2 (5 bases). This CDR3 is 13 amino acids long. Germline V gene data show CDR1 as LGHNA and CDR2 as YNFKEQ. Trimming took 2 bases from V and 2 from J, leaving 7 bases between them. This CDR3 reads CASSQKRTYEQYF. The CDR3 bases are TGTGCCAGCAGCCAAAAGCGGACCTACGAGCAGTACTTC.

The chain employs TRBV21-1 and TRBJ2-7; the table assigns TRBD2, which was not confirmed against the DNA. TRBV21-1 is reported as a pseudogene. The length of the CDR3 is 15 residues. CDR3 in amino acids: CASSKKGGSSYEQYF. The CDR3 DNA follows: TGTGCCAGCAGCAAAAAAGGTGGGAGCTCCTACGAGCAGTACTTC.

This clone was detected a few times. The CDR3 here is CASSRTGWNSPLHF. The CDR3 DNA sequence: TGTGCCAGCAGTCGGACAGGGTGGAATTCACCCCTCCACTTT. This chain links TRBV2 with TRBJ1-6; 8 nucleotides match TRBD1. V trimming: 5 bases; J trimming: 7 bases; junction bases outside the gene matches: 4. CDR1 is SNHLY and CDR2 is FYNNEI in the germline V gene. CDR3 length: 14 amino acids.

The chain combines TRBV28 with TRBJ1-2, with 8 bases lining up with TRBD1. The V segment lost 5 bases and the J segment 8 bases; nucleotides outside the gene matches: 13. The CDR3 spans 15 residues. CDR1 is MDHEN, CDR2 SYDVKM, per germline. The CDR3 DNA sequence: TGTGCCAGCAGTAGTGGACAGGGCGCCTCTGAAGGCTACACCTTC. It is translated as CASSSGQGASEGYTF.

A note on this clone: Other DNA sequences in the same sample also yield this CDR3. The rearrangement links TRBV11-3 to TRBJ2-1, with 7 bases lining up with TRBD2. CDR1 is SGHNT, CDR2 YENEEA, per germline. J was trimmed by 7 bases and V by 1 base; bases with no gene match: 4. CDR3 length: 14 residues. The chain's CDR3 is CASSLGDYGNEQFF. The CDR3 bases are TGTGCCAGCAGCTTAGGGGACTATGGTAATGAGCAGTTCTTC.

This clone was seen many times. This chain joins TRBV7-2 and TRBJ2-2; 11 bases align to TRBD2. Germline V CDR1 and CDR2: SGHTA, FQGNSA. The CDR3 has 16 residues. The V segment lost 3 bases and the J segment 5 bases; nucleotides outside the gene matches: 5. The CDR3: CASSFTSGRITGELFF. The DNA for the CDR3 is TGTGCCAGCAGCTTTACTAGCGGGAGAATAACCGGGGAGCTGTTTTTT.

This clone was seen only once. The chain has TRBV7-2 and TRBJ2-7; 9 nucleotides line up with TRBD1. Germline CDR1 and CDR2: SGHTA and FQGNSA. There are 15 residues in the CDR3. J gave up 5 bases and V 5 bases, and 10 bases lay outside the gene matches. CDR3 sequence reads: CASSAQGAAWHEQYF. CDR3 DNA: TGTGCCAGCAGCGCACAGGGGGCCGCCTGGCACGAGCAGTACTTC.

This sequence joins TRBV5-1 and TRBJ1-5, with TRBD1 matching 8 bases. V shed 0 bases and J 3 bases; nucleotides not matched to a gene: 5. The CDR3 totals 16 residues. Germline CDR1 and CDR2: SGHRS and YFSETQ. The CDR3 DNA reads TGCGCCAGCAGCTTGGGCGGGACAGGTATCAATCAGCCCCAGCATTTT. Protein sequence: CASSLGGTGINQPQHF.

The V call is TRBV7-9, the J call TRBJ2-1, with 10 bases lining up with TRBD1. Germline V gene data show CDR1 as SEHNR and CDR2 as FQNEAQ (reference sequence). V dropped 4 bases and J dropped 6; count of bases not matched to a gene: 6. There are 15 residues in the CDR3. The CDR3 loop reads CASSWDRGGPNEQFF. As DNA, the CDR3 is TGTGCCAGCAGCTGGGACAGGGGAGGACCCAATGAGCAGTTCTTC.

The V and J genes are TRBV14 and TRBJ1-1, with unresolved D. This CDR3 region has 18 residues. Per the germline V gene, CDR1 is SGHDN and CDR2 is FVKESK. V was trimmed by 0 bases and J by 1 base, leaving 18 bases between them. CDR3 in DNA: TGTGCCAGCAGCCAAGAGCCCACGATATACCAGTGGAACACTGAAGCTTTCTTT. Translation gives CASSQEPTIYQWNTEAFF. The complete variable domain, with remaining parts taken from reference TRBV14 and TRBJ1-1, reads EAGVTQFPSHSVIEKGQTVTLRCDPISGHDNLYWYRRVMGKEIKFLLHFVKESKQDESGMPNNRFLAERTGGTYSTLKVQPAELEDSGVYFCASSQEPTIYQWNTEAFFGQGTRLTVV.

The genes are TRBV11-3 and TRBJ2-5, with D maybe TRBD2 (5 bases). The length of the CDR3 is 15 residues. CDR1 SGHNT and CDR2 YENEEA come from the germline V gene. V dropped 1 base and J dropped 2 bases, with 11 bases sitting between them. CDR3: CASSLGPGMQETQYF. The CDR3 DNA sequence: TGTGCCAGCAGCTTAGGCCCGGGGATGCAAGAGACCCAGTACTTC.

The V gene is TRBV10-1, the J gene TRBJ2-5; D remains ambiguous. Germline assignment: CDR1 WNHNN and CDR2 SYGVQD (reference sequence). V was pared by 0 bases and J by 5 bases, with 13 bases between. The CDR3 length is 15 residues. DNA for the CDR3: TGCGCCAGCAGTGAGTCGCAAACCGTACGGGAGACCCAGTACTTC. Translation gives CASSESQTVRETQYF.

As DNA, the CDR3 is TGCAGCGTTCAGGGTTCTTACACTGAAGCTTTCTTT. This codes for CSVQGSYTEAFF. This chain joins TRBV29-1 and TRBJ1-1; D possibly corresponds to TRBD1 (5 bases). This CDR3 spans 12 amino acids. CDR1 and CDR2 (germline): SQVTM, ANQGSEA. V was shortened by 5 bases and J by 3 bases, with 10 bases between the two germline ends. The full variable domain, its missing parts supplied by reference TRBV29-1 and TRBJ1-1, is SAVISQKPSRDICQRGTSLTIQCQVDSQVTMMFWYRQQPGQSLTLIATANQGSEATYESGFVIDKFPISRPNLTFSTLTVSNMSPEDSSIYLCSVQGSYTEAFFGQGTRLTVV.

This clone was counted a few times. V is TRBV4-1 and J is TRBJ2-5; 9 bases match TRBD1. The CDR3 extends over 18 amino acids. V lost 4 bases, J lost 1 base, and 13 bases stayed unmatched. Germline CDR1 is MGHRA and CDR2 is YSYEKL. The CDR3 nucleotides read TGCGCCAGCAGCCGCCAATATCTCGGACAGGGGCCCCAAGAGACCCAGTACTTC. Its protein is CASSRQYLGQGPQETQYF.